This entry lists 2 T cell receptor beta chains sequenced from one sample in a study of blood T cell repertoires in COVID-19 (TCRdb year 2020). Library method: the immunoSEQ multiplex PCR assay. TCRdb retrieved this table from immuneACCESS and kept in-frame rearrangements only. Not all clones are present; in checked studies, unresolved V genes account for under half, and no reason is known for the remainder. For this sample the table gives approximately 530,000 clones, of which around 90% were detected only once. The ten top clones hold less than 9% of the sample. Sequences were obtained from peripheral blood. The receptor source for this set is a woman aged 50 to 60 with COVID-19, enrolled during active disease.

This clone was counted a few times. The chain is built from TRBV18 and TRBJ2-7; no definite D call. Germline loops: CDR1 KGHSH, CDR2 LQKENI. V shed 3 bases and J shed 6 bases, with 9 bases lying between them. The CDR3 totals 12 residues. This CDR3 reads CASSPDSGEQYF. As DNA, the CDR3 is TGTGCCAGCTCACCCGACTCTGGCGAGCAGTACTTC.

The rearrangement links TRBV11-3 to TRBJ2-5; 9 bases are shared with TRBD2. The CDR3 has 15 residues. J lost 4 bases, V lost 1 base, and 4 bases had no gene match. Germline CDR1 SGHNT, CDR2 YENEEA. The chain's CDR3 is CASSLGSREGETQYF. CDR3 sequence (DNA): TGTGCCAGCAGCTTAGGGTCGCGGGAGGGAGAGACCCAGTACTTC.